This TCR beta chain was captured by sequencing in a study of lymphopenia after photon versus proton radiotherapy. Study-level results: Under photons, naive T cells and diversity fell while effector/memory populations rose. Only patients who died were analyzed for survival; proton advantage is unproven.

The assay was immunoSEQ multiplex PCR, and TCRdb's table has in-frame clones only and misses some. Of 23,000 or so clones in the sample, roughly 86% were seen once. Turning to this clone: Its cognate antigen is unknown.

CDR3 length: 13 residues. Per the germline V gene, CDR1 is SGHTA and CDR2 is FQGNSA. With V trimmed by 3 bases and J by 6 bases, 3 bases remained unmatched. This receptor was identified in a man aged 50 to 60 with gastric cancer. The input for sequencing was peripheral blood, taken from a patient treated with photon-based radiotherapy. The chain combines TRBV7-2 with TRBJ2-5, with 8 bases matching TRBD2. This CDR3 is CASSFGGGKTQYF. Written as DNA, the CDR3 is TGTGCCAGCAGCTTTGGCGGGGGGAAGACCCAGTACTTC.